A single T cell receptor beta chain is shown here with its context. The data were taken from a study of metastatic and nonmetastatic thyroid tumors. In the study overall: Blood and tumor or nodule tissue repertoires from malignant and benign thyroid patients were compared.

The CDR3 has 12 residues. The germline V gene has CDR1 MNHNS and CDR2 SASEGT. V gave up 7 bases and J gave up 4 bases, with 5 bases separating them. As originally analysed: Using the CDR3 differences seen across clinicopathological groups, the authors built a distant-metastasis classifier for papillary thyroid cancer, which was meant to discriminate distant-metastatic patients. With MiXCR, TCRdb called clones anew from the PCR reads. The V and J calls come from TCRdb's annotation, not from the publication. The sample has thousands of clones, less than 25% seen once. Until they underwent thyroid surgery, no patient had received any treatment.

The sequenced sample consisted of tumor tissue. The receptor comes from a female donor with papillary thyroid cancer or a benign thyroid nodule (not recorded which). Some clones in this sample may be carry-over from other donors' samples. The chain has TRBV6-1 and TRBJ2-6; D gene uncertain. CDR3 DNA: TGTGCCAGCACCCCCGGGGCCAACGTCCTGACTTTC. It is translated as CASTPGANVLTF.